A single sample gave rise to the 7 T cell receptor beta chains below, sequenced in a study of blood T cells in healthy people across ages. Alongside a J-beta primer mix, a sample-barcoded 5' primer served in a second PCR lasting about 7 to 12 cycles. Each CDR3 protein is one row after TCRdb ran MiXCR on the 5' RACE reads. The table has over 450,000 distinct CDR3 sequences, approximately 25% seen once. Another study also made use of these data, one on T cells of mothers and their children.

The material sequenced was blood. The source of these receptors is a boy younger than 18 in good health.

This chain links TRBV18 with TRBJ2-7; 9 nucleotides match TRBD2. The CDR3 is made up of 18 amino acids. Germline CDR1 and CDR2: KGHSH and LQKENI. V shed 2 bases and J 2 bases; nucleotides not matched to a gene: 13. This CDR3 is CASSPAAGVAGDTYEQYF. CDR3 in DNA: TGTGCCAGCTCACCAGCCGCAGGAGTAGCGGGAGATACCTACGAGCAGTACTTC.

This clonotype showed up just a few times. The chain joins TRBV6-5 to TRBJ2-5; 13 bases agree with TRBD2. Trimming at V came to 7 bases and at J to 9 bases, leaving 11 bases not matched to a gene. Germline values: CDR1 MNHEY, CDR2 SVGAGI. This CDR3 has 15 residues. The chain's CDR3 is CASNPGTSGIQAQYF. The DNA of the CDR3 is TGTGCCAGCAATCCCGGGACTAGCGGGATTCAGGCCCAGTACTTC.

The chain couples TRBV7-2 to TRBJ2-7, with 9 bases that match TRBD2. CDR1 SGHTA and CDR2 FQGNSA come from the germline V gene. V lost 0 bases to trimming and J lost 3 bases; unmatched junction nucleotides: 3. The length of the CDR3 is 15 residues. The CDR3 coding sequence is TGTGCCAGCAGCTTAGCCCTAGCGGGGCACTACGAGCAGTACTTC. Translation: CASSLALAGHYEQYF.

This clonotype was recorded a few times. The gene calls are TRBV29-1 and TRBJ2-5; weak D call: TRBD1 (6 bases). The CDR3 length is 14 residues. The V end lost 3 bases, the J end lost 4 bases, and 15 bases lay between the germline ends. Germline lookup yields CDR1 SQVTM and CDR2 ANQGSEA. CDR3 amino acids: CSVDLQGGLETQYF. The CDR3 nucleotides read TGCAGCGTTGACTTACAGGGCGGGTTAGAGACCCAGTACTTC. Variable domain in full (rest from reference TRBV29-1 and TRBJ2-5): SAVISQKPSRDICQRGTSLTIQCQVDSQVTMMFWYRQQPGQSLTLIATANQGSEATYESGFVIDKFPISRPNLTFSTLTVSNMSPEDSSIYLCSVDLQGGLETQYFGPGTRLLVL.

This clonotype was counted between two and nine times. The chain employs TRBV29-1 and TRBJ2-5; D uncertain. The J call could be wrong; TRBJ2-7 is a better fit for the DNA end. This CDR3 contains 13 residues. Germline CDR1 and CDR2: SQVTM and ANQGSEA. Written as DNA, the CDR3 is TGCAGCGCGATCGACGTTCTCTCCTACGAGCAGTACTTC. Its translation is CSAIDVLSYEQYF.

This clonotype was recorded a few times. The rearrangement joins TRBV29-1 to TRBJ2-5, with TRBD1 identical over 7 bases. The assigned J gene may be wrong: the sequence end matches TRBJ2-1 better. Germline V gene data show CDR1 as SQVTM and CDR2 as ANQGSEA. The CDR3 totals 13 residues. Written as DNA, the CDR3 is TGCAGCGCTGGGGACAGCCGTTTCGATGAGCAGTTCTTC. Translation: CSAGDSRFDEQFF.

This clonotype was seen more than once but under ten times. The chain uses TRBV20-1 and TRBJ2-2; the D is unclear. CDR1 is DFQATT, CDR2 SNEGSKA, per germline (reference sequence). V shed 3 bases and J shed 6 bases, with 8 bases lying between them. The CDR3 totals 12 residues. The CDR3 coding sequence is TGCAGTGCTAGTTCAAACCCCGGGGAGCTGTTTTTT. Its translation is CSASSNPGELFF.